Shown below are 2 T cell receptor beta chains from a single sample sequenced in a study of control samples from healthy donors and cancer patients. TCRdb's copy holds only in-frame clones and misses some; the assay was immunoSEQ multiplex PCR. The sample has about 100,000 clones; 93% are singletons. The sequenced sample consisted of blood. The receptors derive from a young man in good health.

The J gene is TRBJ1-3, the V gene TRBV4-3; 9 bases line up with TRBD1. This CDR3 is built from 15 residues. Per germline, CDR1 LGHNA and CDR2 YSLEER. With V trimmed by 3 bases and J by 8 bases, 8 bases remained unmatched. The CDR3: CASSQETGGSHTIYF. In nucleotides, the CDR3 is TGCGCCAGCAGCCAGGAAACAGGGGGCAGTCACACCATATATTTT.

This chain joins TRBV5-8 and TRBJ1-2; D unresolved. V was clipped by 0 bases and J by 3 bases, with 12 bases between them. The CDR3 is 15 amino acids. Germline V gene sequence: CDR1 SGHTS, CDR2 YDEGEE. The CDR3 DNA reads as TGTGCCAGCAGCTTGGCGGCACAGAGAGACTATGGCTACACCTTC. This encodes CASSLAAQRDYGYTF.